This T cell receptor beta chain was retrieved from a study of cytomegalovirus exposure and HLA in healthy donors (dated by TCRdb to 2016 to 2017). About the investigation overall: According to an earlier analysis of a few hundred of the donors, some 180 million T cells yielded 100 million or so unique TCR beta sequences and approximately 300 Gb of sequence data. The genetic ancestry cluster associated with self-reported Caucasian donors included about 84% of the 398 genotyped donors. Donor age, sex, ethnicity and CMV serostatus were collected together with the repertoire data. A later analysis re-analyzed previously published TCR beta repertoires from roughly 630 donors and added high-resolution HLA genotyping to study TCR occurrence patterns. To decide whether each TCR beta V gene segment behaved as functional or pseudogenic, an earlier analysis of approximately 590 of the donors relied on high-throughput TCR beta sequencing. Class I and class II HLA loci were covered by the typing at four-digit resolution. Besides the first cohort of approximately 670 subjects, a separate validation cohort made up of 120 or so different subjects was used. On average, over 200,000 unique TCR beta nucleotide sequences were sequenced per donor among several hundred genotyped donors of the cohort, with roughly 18% of those sequences being non-productive. Roughly 5 DR-DQ haplotypes were handled as single units for association and clustering, since linkage in the cohort was strong. A later genetic analysis took genome-wide SNP genotypes for about 55% of the 666 donors and used that subset as a discovery cohort. Roughly 300 gigabases of sequencing data and around 80 million unique TCR sequences made up an early release that covered several hundred HLA-typed donors. The study used immunosequencing to profile the T cell repertoires of hundreds of subjects and linked those repertoires to cytomegalovirus serostatus. All discovery cohort repertoires had been generated on a single sequencing platform. The study aimed to test whether cataloging public T cell receptors could reveal signatures of past pathogen exposure. Typing coverage varied by locus: roughly 629-640 donors for A, B, C, DRB1 and DQB1; roughly 520 for DQA1; nearly 610 for DPA1; around 490 for DPB1. The study combined high-throughput TCR immunosequencing, statistical association of individual TCRs with disease status, and machine learning to predict cytomegalovirus infection status. In the later analysis, no new phenotypic data were used to find candidate immune exposures; instead, reliance was placed on TCR beta sequences and their occurrence across donors.

In regard to this clone: Its binding antigen is unknown. Qualities for individual bases were not recorded, and no much larger clone is one base off.

In total, more than 500 healthy bone marrow donors made up the cohort. At the time of sampling, all cohort members were nominally healthy, though unrecorded immune exposures were likely present. The donor was CMV seronegative and was included in the group of a few hundred seronegative cohort members. A peripheral blood sample was provided by each donor, and peripheral blood mononuclear cells were used for TCR beta sequencing. The Qiagen DNeasy Blood Extraction Kit was used to extract genomic DNA from the blood cell samples. The research as a whole found: In a later analysis, most CMV-associated TCR beta chains were found to appear HLA-restricted, with HLA associations seemingly driven largely by CMV exposure. Because HLA typing was missing for some donors at each locus, association tests included only the typed subset. Correlated functional status among segregating V segments might reflect linkage disequilibrium, but an unknown experimental factor could not be ruled out. Only TCR beta chains were sequenced in this cohort, and the absence of alpha or paired-chain data limited detectable features. The authors suggested that the approach could potentially be generalized to other disease states and immunological phenotypes. A further reported finding was that TCR beta sequences accurately predicted the HLA-A and HLA-B alleles for most subjects in the first cohort. According to a later genetic analysis, donors in an Asian-associated ancestry cluster had fewer N-insertions in productive TCRs than the approximately 690-donor mean. CMV serostatus was the only immune exposure information available for the cohort. Because counts were too low, about 18 rarely observed V segments, including chromosome 9 orphons, were left out of the earlier analysis of several hundred of the donors. Cytomegalovirus status was reported to be diagnosed by the classifier with high specificity and sensitivity in both the original and validation cohorts. Most TCR sequences were seen in very few donors, while some public TCRs were found in many individuals. In a later analysis, TCR association rates were found to vary across HLA loci, with the most associated TCRs seen for DRB1 alleles and the fewest for HLA-C alleles. In a later analysis, several top co-occurrence clusters were reported to appear linked to parvovirus B19, influenza, CMV and Epstein-Barr virus. Assigning TCR associations to individual alleles was difficult when HLA alleles, especially DR and DQ, strongly co-occurred. A cluster of highly shared sequence variants was judged likely to be a technical artifact of the sequencing pipeline. In a later analysis, HLA-associated TCR beta chains showed more clonal expansion and lower generation probabilities than non-associated chains that were equally common. In an earlier analysis of more than 500 of the donors, most TCR beta V segments appeared in productive rearrangements about 90% or about 30% of the time, broadly matching IMGT annotations. In a later analysis, around 17,000 TCR beta sequences were associated with specific HLA alleles at a false discovery rate of 0.05. In a later genetic analysis, a missense DCLRE1C variant was associated with V-gene and J-gene trimming of TCR beta chains, and the association was replicated in an independent cohort. A total of 150 or so TCR beta chains were listed by the study as associated with cytomegalovirus. Presence/absence analyses assumed roughly uniform sequencing depth across donors, an assumption that may not hold. Three of the identified cytomegalovirus-associated TCR beta chains were confirmed in vitro to be specific for cytomegalovirus antigens.

The library came from the immunoSEQ multiplex PCR assay. For the multiplex PCR, a mixture combining 60 forward primers for TCR Vbeta segments and 13 reverse primers for TCR Jbeta segments was used. The CDR3 region of rearranged TCR beta genes was amplified from genomic DNA with a multiplex PCR assay. The Illumina HiSeq System was used to sequence the amplified TCR beta libraries as 87-base-pair reads. The authors processed their data as follows. A later analysis tallied roughly 80 million unique TCR beta chains across the approximately 670 repertoires, and approximately 9.9 million of those chains were shared by two or more donors. A nearest-neighbor algorithm error-corrected the raw reads and collapsed the reads into unique sequences, merging closely related sequences to remove PCR and sequencing errors. Alignment of CDR3 sequences to IMGT reference sequences was used to assign V, D and J gene segments. For a sequence to be retained, a match of at least six nucleotides was required to both a V gene segment and a J gene segment. Rearrangements were called productive when the CDR3 lacked stop codons and stayed in frame with V and J; all others were non-productive. CDR3 was defined according to IMGT convention as the region running from the second conserved V-encoded cysteine to the conserved J-encoded phenylalanine. The earlier analysis of 550 to 650 of the donors excluded any sequence lacking an unambiguous match to a single V gene segment. In an earlier analysis of several hundred of the donors, a V segment was called functional when productive rearrangements were above 56.7%, and segregating when the standard deviation between donors exceeded 5%. A statistical classification framework was developed to diagnose cytomegalovirus status using the catalog of TCR beta chain sequences. In a later analysis, V and J genes were assigned by comparing TCR nucleotide sequences against IMGT/GENE-DB human TR gene sequences. A later analysis assigned CDR3 sequences and most-parsimonious VDJ recombination scenarios with the TCRdist pipeline. In a later analysis, each TCR beta chain was defined by its CDR3 amino acid sequence together with its V-gene family, and reads lacking a unique V-gene family were excluded. To address suspected cross-contamination and a sequencing artifact, a later analysis removed several hundred highly shared, low-generation-probability nucleotide sequences. In a later analysis, a clonal expansion index for each public chain was calculated from normalized within-repertoire ranks of inferred template counts. In a later analysis, generation probabilities were computed using a VDJ recombination model fitted to out-of-frame rearrangements, and the results were checked against IGoR. In a later analysis, TCR-TCR, TCR-HLA and TCR-CMV co-occurrence was scored with hypergeometric tests, and a repertoire-size bias correction was applied to TCR pairs. A later analysis estimated false discovery rates by permuting HLA or CMV assignments 20 times. In a later analysis, co-occurring TCRs were grouped with DBSCAN, and TCRdist sequence similarity was added when clustering was performed within HLA-allele-positive subsets. Repertoires with fewer than 30,000 or more than 120,000 public chains, plus five repertoires with anomalous nucleotide sharing, were excluded from co-occurrence clustering. TCRdb provides this immuneACCESS table in a form limited to in-frame rearrangements. Some clones are lacking; in checked studies, under half of them reflect an unresolved V gene, and why the rest are absent is not known. The V and J calls and clone size come from that table; D and trimming were worked out from the DNA. This sample gives approximately 77,000 clones in total; nearly 80% of them show up just once. 3.5% to 5.5% of the sample belongs to the ten largest clones.

Material for sequencing was PBMCs. The TCR was taken from a man aged 40-55 years in good health and CMV-seronegative.

The DNA is as follows: TGCGCCAGCAGCTTAACGGGAGGAGAGACCCAGTACTTC. Its translation reads: CASSLTGGETQYF. The rearrangement combines TRBV5-1 with TRBJ2-5; a stretch of 7 junction bases matches TRBD2. Here V drops 2 bases and J drops 4 bases, and the junction holds 2 bases not matched to any gene. The germline V gene specifies SGHRS as CDR1 and YFSETQ as CDR2. CDR3 length: 13 amino acids, cysteine to phenylalanine. Here the CDR3 DNA is all that survives: 39 bases in frame from base 1.